The source of this T cell receptor (beta chain) is a study of blood T cells in healthy people across ages. Findings and caveats of the study: Naive CD4+ cell counts and diversity both ran higher in long-lived than in aged donors. Estimates of diversity drawn from one million T cells were considered underestimates.

Through a sample-barcoded 5' primer and a J-beta primer mix, a second PCR was run for about 6 to 12 cycles. Every cDNA molecule bore a tag from a template-switch adaptor containing 12 random nucleotides. TCRdb recomputed calls from the 5' RACE reads with MiXCR, one row per CDR3 protein. Of 1.5 million to 2 million distinct CDR3 sequences listed, over 25% were seen once; the top ten hold roughly 8%. The CDR3 runs 17 residues. V lost 2 bases and J lost 3, with 21 bases in between. Germline V CDR1 and CDR2: SGHRS, YFSETQ. The table lists this clonotype with a few counts. Its target is not known. Sequences were obtained from blood. The rearrangement links TRBV5-1 to TRBJ2-7; no reliable D call. The sequence derives from a woman aged 25 to 45 in good health. Written as DNA, the CDR3 is TGCGCCAGCAGCTTTGACCCTCCTCAGCCCTCCGGCTACGAGCAGTACTTC. The encoded protein is CASSFDPPQPSGYEQYF.